This record looks at one T cell receptor (beta chain) sequence and its context. TCRdb keeps only in-frame clones here, not all; method: immunoSEQ multiplex PCR. This table has about 51,000 clones, 93% appearing once. The CDR3 is 13 amino acids. CDR1 is MNHNS and CDR2 is SASEGT in the germline V gene. Trimming removed 4 bases from V and 7 bases from J; junction bases left unmatched: 5. The source of the sample is a study of T cell changes during pregnancy in multiple sclerosis. The sample was peripheral blood, taken in the second trimester of pregnancy. J is TRBJ1-1 and V is TRBV6-1; 8 nucleotides agree with TRBD1. The TCR originated in a female donor with multiple sclerosis, enrolled in a pregnancy study. CDR3 loop: CASSGGQGSEAFF. The CDR3 DNA reads as TGTGCCAGCAGTGGAGGACAGGGTAGTGAAGCTTTCTTT.